This TCR beta chain was retrieved from a study of regulatory T cells in long-lasting Graves disease (dated by TCRdb to the early 2020s). Turning to the overall study: Patients with newly diagnosed Graves' disease had been on antithyroid drugs for under 3 months. Persistent Graves' disease patients were compared with newly diagnosed Graves' disease patients by peripheral blood TCR sequencing and RNA sequencing. The study was conducted in China and was registered as a clinical trial. A total of around 35 samples were covered by TCR sequencing, comprising around 13 persistent and 20 or so newly diagnosed Graves' disease patients.

Interpreted using the paper, the time point label stands for: newly diagnosed GD, antithyroid drugs for less than 3 months. For both TCR sequencing and RNA sequencing, RNA was extracted from PBMCs in TRIzol. The diagnosis of Graves' disease was made according to American Thyroid Association guidelines. The patients came from an endocrinology department in Xi'an, China. From each patient, approximately 9 milliliters of peripheral blood was collected into an EDTA anticoagulant tube. Ficoll Paque Plus density gradient separation was used to isolate PBMCs, and no additional T cell sorting was done. RNA quality was checked with an Agilent 2100 Bioanalyzer and agarose gel, and concentration with a NanoDrop 2000. The library came from multiplex PCR. The run used an Illumina HiSeq 4000. CDR3 regions were amplified by Arm-PCR with iRepertoire HTBI primers to construct TCR beta libraries. Before sequencing, the PCR products went through gel purification. Per the authors' processing: Gene usage analysis of CDR3 amino acid clonotypes used the 55 to 65 TRBV and 12 to 15 TRBJ segments found across samples. COPE and FqMerger were used to merge filtered high-quality paired reads into contigs. BLAST was used to align contigs to IMGT TRBV, TRBD and TRBJ reference genes, with CDR3 defined following IMGT. Clonotypes above 0.1% frequency were classified as highly expanded clones. Shannon entropy served as the measure of repertoire diversity, while the Gini coefficient captured V-J evenness. A clonotype found in more than one individual was treated as public. TCRdb passed the public sequencing reads through fastp at Q25 and MiXCR, retaining productive beta sequences. When rows share a CDR3 protein, they turn into one entry using the most common DNA and genes. The V and J calls follow TCRdb's processing rather than the paper's. The sample table shows about 540,000 distinct CDR3 sequences, and approximately 13% are seen once. Together, the top ten hold 10% of the sample.

This clonotype was observed at least ten times. No cognate antigen has been identified for it. No much larger clonotype is one base removed from it; base qualities were not supplied. Overall study results and their limits: Persistent patients shared more public clonotypes among themselves (around 3,000) than newly diagnosed patients did (about 900). The authors noted that the small sample size was a limitation that may lower accuracy. Only the TCR beta chain was sequenced and analyzed. Because the primary lesion, thyroid tissue, could not be accessed, the study looked at peripheral blood alone. Compared with newly diagnosed patients, persistent Graves' disease patients had lower TCR Shannon entropy and fewer highly expanded clones, which suggests clonal expansion.

These data also featured in a second study, about T cells in Graves' hyperthyroidism and ophthalmopathy. As the second paper documents: Stable Graves' hyperthyroidism was defined as the absence of progression to ophthalmopathy over 18 months of follow-up. Hyperthyroidism patients were aged 18 to 65 years and newly diagnosed, with disease duration of less than 2 months. Any patient with an uncontrolled infection, another autoimmune disease, pregnancy or lactation was excluded. Diagnoses were established on the basis of clinical symptoms, serum thyroxine and TRAb, thyroid ultrasound, and orbital computed tomography. The TCR CDR3 was subjected to a first round of RT-PCR using the HTBI primer set and the Qiagen OneStep RT-PCR kit. Blood samples also contained most of the expanded thyroid clonotypes (frequency above 0.001), which suggests that blood repertoires may reflect thyroid immune responses. Ophthalmopathy was separated from stable hyperthyroidism by a 13 V-J signature model, with around 90% sensitivity and roughly 84% specificity obtained in cross-validation and 80%/75% obtained in testing. In validation, the model predicted progression to ophthalmopathy with around 71% sensitivity and about 73% specificity, a median of around 6.6 months before onset. A discovery cohort of about a hundred patients, approximately 44 with Graves' ophthalmopathy and under 60 with stable Graves' hyperthyroidism, was used to find distinguishing TCR V-J signatures. Prospective prediction of ophthalmopathy was tested in an independent validation cohort consisting of roughly 20 hyperthyroidism patients and 15 or so patients who later progressed to ophthalmopathy. The 75 to 100 discovery patients were divided at random into training and test sets in a 7:3 ratio. In six Graves' hyperthyroidism patients, the study also compared T-cell repertoires from thyroid tissue with T-cell repertoires from blood. Once sampling was done, hyperthyroidism patients were given methimazole at a starting dose of 30 mg daily, whereas ophthalmopathy patients were given high-dose intravenous methylprednisolone. A second multiplex PCR round built the libraries, followed by size selection and purification. The libraries were sequenced on an Illumina HiSeq2000 using paired-end 100 bp reads. SOAPnuke was used to process the raw data, throwing out any read that contained adapters or uncalled bases, had a mean Phred below 15, or lacked an exact constant-primer or identifier match. COPE v1.2.5 was used to merge high-quality paired reads, and clonotypes were defined as unique nucleotide sequences. Clonotypes were aligned to IMGT TRBV, TRBD and TRBJ reference segments using MiTCR v1.1. Only V-J combinations with frequency above 0.0001, covering 99% to 99.2% of repertoires, were analysed. A TCS score was defined as the ratio between F50 (clonal expansion) and ExV (chaos), using BLOSUM62-based TCRdist between CDR3 peptides within each V-J. Welch's t-statistics and random forest reduced 450 to 600 V-J features to about 13, which were used in a naive Bayes classifier (R e1071). No statistical method was used to fix the sample size in advance, and group allocation was not hidden from the investigators. TCR Vbeta CDR3 sequencing of 130 to 150 peripheral blood samples (roughly 41 ophthalmopathy, about 75 hyperthyroidism and approximately 17 progressor patients) is reported in the paper.

This specimen was peripheral blood mononuclear cells (PBMCs), taken at new diagnosis, from a patient treated with antithyroid drugs. This clonotype originated in a man aged 30-40 years with Graves disease. Donor details come from another sample of the same person, matched by shared clones.

The CDR3 region has the sequence CASSLRTRGLAGPGELFF. The DNA sequence reads TGTGCCAGCAGTTTAAGGACGAGGGGACTAGCGGGTCCCGGGGAGCTGTTTTTT. The rearrangement combines TRBV12-3 or TRBV12-4 with TRBJ2-2, and 12 bases in between align with TRBD2. Spanning cysteine to phenylalanine, the CDR3 consists of 18 amino acids. The DNA shown is the 54-base CDR3, in frame from base 1. Germline trimming amounts to 2 bases on V and 6 bases on J, with 10 as the count of junction bases outside the gene matches.